The T cell receptor (beta chain) described here comes from a study of T-cell reconstitution after alpha-beta-depleted transplantation in children. This clonotype came up a few times. From germline, CDR1 is MNHEY and CDR2 SVGAGI. The CDR3 loop spans 11 amino acids. The V end was cut by 5 bases, the J end by 12 bases, with 8 bases between. During its preparation, the TCRbeta library received unique molecular identifiers. One entry per CDR3 protein results from TCRdb running MiXCR on the PCR reads. The sample records about 190,000 distinct CDR3 sequences, approximately 6.8% being singletons. The genes are TRBV6-5 and TRBJ2-6; D remains ambiguous. Material: PBMCs from the stem cell graft donor, obtained from the stem cell graft. The sequence derives from a human donor who donated a stem cell graft to a child with Wiskott-Aldrich syndrome. The CDR3 sequence is CASSPGSVLTF. DNA of the CDR3: TGTGCCAGCAGTCCCGGTTCCGTCCTGACTTTC.